The clone carrying this T cell receptor (beta chain) was seen a single time. The target antigen is unknown. These data are taken from a study of T cell responses to AZD1222 COVID-19 vaccine. General observations from the study: Of the AZD1222 recipients, only 5 or 6 were seropositive at baseline. Dominant CD4 TCR responses targeted spike regions 160-218 and 743-854.

Assay used: immunoSEQ multiplex PCR; TCRdb lists only in-frame clones, some missing. Among about 150,000 clones listed, 90% to 95% were seen once. Looked up from germline, CDR1 is LGHDT and CDR2 is YNNKEL (reference sequence). V lost 3 bases, J lost 5 bases, and 15 bases stayed unmatched. The CDR3 contains 18 residues. The J gene is TRBJ2-2, the V gene TRBV3-1 (or the pseudogene TRBV3-2), with 7 positions matching TRBD1. The material sequenced was peripheral blood, taken on day 0 of AZD1222 vaccination. This TCR was sampled from an adult in good health. The CDR3 bases are TGTGCCAGCAGCCACGGACCGGCGCTAGGGGGCCGAACCGGGGAGCTGTTTTTT. Its translation: CASSHGPALGGRTGELFF.